This TCR beta chain came from a study of beta chain features in type 1 diabetes. At the level of the study: The examined sorted cells totaled 110 million or so across samples.

Expressed TCRB transcripts were sequenced because the isolated RNA had all been reverse transcribed beforehand. TCRdb's copy holds only in-frame clones and misses some; the assay was immunoSEQ multiplex PCR. The sample has around 350,000 clones, about 12% seen once; the top ten hold about 0.017%. CDR3 length equals 13 residues. Trimming cost V 0 bases and J 15 bases, with 15 bases left between them. Looked up from germline, CDR1 is SGHTA and CDR2 is FQGTGA. A heparinised blood draw that averaged about 110 mL was obtained once from each donor. Each of the sorted populations had a purity greater than 95%.

V is TRBV7-3 and J is TRBJ2-1, with no clear D. This sequence originates from a man younger than 30 in good health. The sample taken for sequencing was naive CD4+ T cells from blood. The CDR3 sequence is CASSLTLTGLVFF. The CDR3 nucleotides read TGTGCCAGCAGCTTAACGTTGACGGGTTTGGTGTTCTTC. The variable domain in full, completed from reference TRBV7-3 and TRBJ2-1, reads GAGVSQTPSNKVTEKGKYVELRCDPISGHTALYWYRQSLGQGPEFLIYFQGTGAADDSGLPNDRFFAVRPEGSVSTLKIQRTERGDSAVYLCASSLTLTGLVFFGPGTRLTVL.